The clone carrying this T cell receptor (beta chain) turned up a few times. The data are from a study of regulatory T cells in long-lasting Graves disease. Overall study: Newly diagnosed Graves' patients had under 3 months of antithyroid drugs.

Arm-PCR of CDR3 regions with iRepertoire HTBI primers generated TCR beta libraries. A single record per CDR3 protein comes from TCRdb applying MiXCR to the multiplex PCR reads. Found here are 550,000 to 700,000 distinct CDR3 sequences, about 16% of them singletons; the top ten hold about 12%. Time point: newly diagnosed GD, antithyroid drugs for less than 3 months. RNA extracted from PBMCs served as the sequencing template. Blood from the periphery, about 9.7 milliliters in all, was drawn into EDTA tubes. The V gene's germline CDR1 is SGHTA and CDR2 FQGTGA. Trimming removed 2 bases at V and 9 bases at J, with 14 bases between. The CDR3 totals 14 residues. This same sample was also part of a study on T cells in Graves' hyperthyroidism and ophthalmopathy. From that report: Initially, a first-round RT-PCR of the TCR CDR3 employed the HTBI primer set.

The rearrangement links TRBV7-3 to TRBJ2-1, with unresolved D. Here the sequenced sample was peripheral blood mononuclear cells (PBMCs), taken at new diagnosis, from a patient treated with antithyroid drugs. The TCR comes from a young man with Graves disease. The CDR3 here is CASSLGLVQAEQFF. The CDR3 nucleotides read TGTGCCAGCAGCTTAGGGCTAGTTCAGGCTGAGCAGTTCTTC. The whole variable domain, remainder taken from reference TRBV7-3 and TRBJ2-1, is GAGVSQTPSNKVTEKGKYVELRCDPISGHTALYWYRQSLGQGPEFLIYFQGTGAADDSGLPNDRFFAVRPEGSVSTLKIQRTERGDSAVYLCASSLGLVQAEQFFGPGTRLTVL.